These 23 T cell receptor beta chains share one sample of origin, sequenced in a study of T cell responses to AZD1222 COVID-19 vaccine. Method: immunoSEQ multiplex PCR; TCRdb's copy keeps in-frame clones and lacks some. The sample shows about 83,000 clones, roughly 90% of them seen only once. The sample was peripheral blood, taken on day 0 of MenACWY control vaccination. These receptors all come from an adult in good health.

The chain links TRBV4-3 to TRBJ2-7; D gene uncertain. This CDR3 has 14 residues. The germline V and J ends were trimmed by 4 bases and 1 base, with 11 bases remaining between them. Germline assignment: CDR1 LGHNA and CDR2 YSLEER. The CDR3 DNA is TGCGCCAGCAGCCCTGACGGCGCGTCCTACGAGCAGTACTTC. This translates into CASSPDGASYEQYF.

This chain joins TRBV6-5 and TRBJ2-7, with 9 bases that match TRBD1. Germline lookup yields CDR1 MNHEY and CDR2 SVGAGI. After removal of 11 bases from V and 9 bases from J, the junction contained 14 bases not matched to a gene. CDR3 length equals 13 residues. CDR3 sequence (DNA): TGTGCCTCCTCGGGACAGGGACGAAGCGGGCAGTACTTC. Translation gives CASSGQGRSGQYF.

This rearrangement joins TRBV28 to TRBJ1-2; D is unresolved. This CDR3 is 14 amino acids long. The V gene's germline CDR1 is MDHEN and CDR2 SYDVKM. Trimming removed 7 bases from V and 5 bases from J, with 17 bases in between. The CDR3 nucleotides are TGTGCCAGCACCAACCCTGTGGGGTTTTATGGCTACACCTTC. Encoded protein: CASTNPVGFYGYTF.

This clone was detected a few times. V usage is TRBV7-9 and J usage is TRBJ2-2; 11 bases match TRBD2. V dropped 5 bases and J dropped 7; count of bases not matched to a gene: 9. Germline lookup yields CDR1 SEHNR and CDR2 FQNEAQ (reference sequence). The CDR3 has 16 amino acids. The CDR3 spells CASSLTSGSDGGELFF. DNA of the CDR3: TGTGCCAGCAGCCTAACTAGCGGGAGTGATGGCGGGGAGCTGTTTTTT.

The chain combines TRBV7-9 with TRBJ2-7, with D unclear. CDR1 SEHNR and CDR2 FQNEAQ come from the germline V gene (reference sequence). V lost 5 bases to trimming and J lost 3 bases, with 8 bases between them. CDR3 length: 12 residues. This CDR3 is CASSAHVYEQYF. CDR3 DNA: TGTGCCAGCAGCGCCCACGTCTACGAGCAGTACTTC.

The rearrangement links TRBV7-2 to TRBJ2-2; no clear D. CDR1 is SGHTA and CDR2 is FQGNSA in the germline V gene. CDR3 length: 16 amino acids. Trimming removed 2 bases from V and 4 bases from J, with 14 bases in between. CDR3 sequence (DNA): TGTGCCAGCAGCTTAACGAACCGAGGTGTCACCGGGGAGCTGTTTTTT. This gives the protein CASSLTNRGVTGELFF.

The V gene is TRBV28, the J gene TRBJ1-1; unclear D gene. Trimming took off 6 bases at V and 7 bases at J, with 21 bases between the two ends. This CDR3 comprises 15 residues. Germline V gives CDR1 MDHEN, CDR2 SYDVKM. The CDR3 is CASSPYPKSRFEAFF. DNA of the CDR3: TGTGCCAGCAGCCCTTACCCCAAATCAAGGTTTGAAGCTTTCTTT.

The CDR3: CASSFQTDSSYNSPLHF. The CDR3 DNA reads TGTGCCAGCAGTTTCCAGACAGACAGCTCCTATAATTCACCCCTCCACTTT. The rearrangement uses TRBV28 and TRBJ1-6; possible D gene TRBD1, 5 bases. V lost 3 bases to trimming and J lost 0 bases, with 12 bases between them. Germline V gives CDR1 MDHEN, CDR2 SYDVKM. The CDR3 loop spans 17 amino acids.

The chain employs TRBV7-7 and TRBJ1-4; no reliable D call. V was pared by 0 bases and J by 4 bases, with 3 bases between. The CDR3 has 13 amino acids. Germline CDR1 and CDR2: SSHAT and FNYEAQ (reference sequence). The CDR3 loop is CASSLASNEKLFF. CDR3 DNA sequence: TGTGCCAGCAGCTTAGCGAGTAATGAAAAACTGTTTTTT.

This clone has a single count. CDR3 DNA: TGCGCCAGCAGCCGAGGACAGCGTGAAGCTTTCTTT. It yields the protein CASSRGQREAFF. The chain is built from TRBV4-3 and TRBJ1-1; maybe TRBD1 (6 bases). Between the trimmed V and J ends, which lost 4 bases and 7 bases, there was a span of 10 bases. The germline V gene encodes CDR1 LGHNA and CDR2 YSLEER. CDR3 length equals 12 residues.

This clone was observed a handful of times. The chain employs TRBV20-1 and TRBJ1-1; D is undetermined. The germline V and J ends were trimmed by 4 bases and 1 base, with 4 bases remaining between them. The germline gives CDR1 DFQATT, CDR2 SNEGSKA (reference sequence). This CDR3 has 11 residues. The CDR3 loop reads CSANENTEAFF. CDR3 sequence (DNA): TGCAGTGCTAATGAGAACACTGAAGCTTTCTTT.

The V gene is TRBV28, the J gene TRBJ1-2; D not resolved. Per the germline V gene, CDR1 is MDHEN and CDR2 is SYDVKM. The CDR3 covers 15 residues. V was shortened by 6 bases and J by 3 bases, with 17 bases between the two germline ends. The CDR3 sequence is CASSPGGFDHYGYTF. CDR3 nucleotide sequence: TGTGCCAGCAGCCCGGGAGGTTTTGATCACTATGGCTACACCTTC.

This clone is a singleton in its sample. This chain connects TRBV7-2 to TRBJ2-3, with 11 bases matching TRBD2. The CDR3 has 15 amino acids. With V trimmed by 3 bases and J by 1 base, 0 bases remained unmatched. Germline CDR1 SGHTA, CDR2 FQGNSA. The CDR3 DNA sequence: TGTGCCAGCAGCTTGGGACTAGCGGGCACAGATACGCAGTATTTT. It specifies CASSLGLAGTDTQYF.

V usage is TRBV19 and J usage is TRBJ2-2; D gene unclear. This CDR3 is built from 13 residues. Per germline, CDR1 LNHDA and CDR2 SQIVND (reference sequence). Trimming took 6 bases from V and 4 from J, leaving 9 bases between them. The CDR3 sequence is CASRASFTGELFF. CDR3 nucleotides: TGTGCCAGTAGGGCCTCTTTCACCGGGGAGCTGTTTTTT.

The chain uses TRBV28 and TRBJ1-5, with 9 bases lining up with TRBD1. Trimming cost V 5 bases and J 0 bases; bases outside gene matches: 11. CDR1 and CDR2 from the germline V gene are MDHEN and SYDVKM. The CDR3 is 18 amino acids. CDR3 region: CASSPGQGQEGSNQPQHF. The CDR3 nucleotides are TGTGCCAGCAGTCCGGGACAGGGTCAAGAGGGTAGCAATCAGCCCCAGCATTTT.

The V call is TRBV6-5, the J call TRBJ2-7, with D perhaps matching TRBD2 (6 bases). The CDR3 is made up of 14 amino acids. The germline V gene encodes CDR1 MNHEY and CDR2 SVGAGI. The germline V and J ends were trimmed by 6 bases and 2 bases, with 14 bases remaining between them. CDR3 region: CASSLGLTTYEQYF. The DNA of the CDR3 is TGTGCCAGCAGCCTGGGACTCACGACCTACGAGCAGTACTTC.

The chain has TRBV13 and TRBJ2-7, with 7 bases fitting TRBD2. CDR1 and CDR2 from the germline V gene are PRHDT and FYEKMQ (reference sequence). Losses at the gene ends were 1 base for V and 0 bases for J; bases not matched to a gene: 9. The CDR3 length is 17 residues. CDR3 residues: CASSLEGGSGNSYEQYF. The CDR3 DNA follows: TGTGCCAGCAGCTTAGAAGGCGGGAGCGGTAACTCCTACGAGCAGTACTTC.

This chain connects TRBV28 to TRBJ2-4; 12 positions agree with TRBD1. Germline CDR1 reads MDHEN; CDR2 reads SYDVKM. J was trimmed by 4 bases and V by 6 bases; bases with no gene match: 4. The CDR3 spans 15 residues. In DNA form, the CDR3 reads TGTGCCAGCAGGGGACAGGGGGCTCAGAAAAACATTCAGTACTTC. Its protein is CASRGQGAQKNIQYF.

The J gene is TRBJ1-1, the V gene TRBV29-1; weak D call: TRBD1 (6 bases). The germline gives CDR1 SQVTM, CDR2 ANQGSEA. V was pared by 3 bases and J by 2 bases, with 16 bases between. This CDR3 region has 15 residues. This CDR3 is CSVDDARTDNTEAFF. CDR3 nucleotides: TGCAGCGTTGACGACGCCAGGACAGACAACACTGAAGCTTTCTTT.

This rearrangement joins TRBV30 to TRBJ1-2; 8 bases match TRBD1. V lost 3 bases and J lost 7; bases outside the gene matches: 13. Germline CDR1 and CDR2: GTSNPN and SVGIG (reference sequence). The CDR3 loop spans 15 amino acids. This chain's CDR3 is CAWSLGQGEVTGYTF. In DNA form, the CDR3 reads TGTGCCTGGAGCCTAGGACAGGGTGAAGTCACTGGCTACACCTTC. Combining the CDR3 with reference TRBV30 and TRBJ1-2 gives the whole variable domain SQTIHQWPATLVQPVGSPLSLECTVEGTSNPNLYWYRQAAGRGLQLLFYSVGIGQISSEVPQNLSASRPQDRQFILSSKKLLLSDSGFYLCAWSLGQGEVTGYTFGSGTRLTVV.

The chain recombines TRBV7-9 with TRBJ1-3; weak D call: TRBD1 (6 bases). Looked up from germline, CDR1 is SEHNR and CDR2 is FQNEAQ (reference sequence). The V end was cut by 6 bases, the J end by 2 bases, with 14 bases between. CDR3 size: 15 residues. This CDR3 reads CASSNTGIPGNTIYF. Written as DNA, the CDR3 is TGTGCCAGCAGTAATACAGGGATTCCTGGAAACACCATATATTTT.

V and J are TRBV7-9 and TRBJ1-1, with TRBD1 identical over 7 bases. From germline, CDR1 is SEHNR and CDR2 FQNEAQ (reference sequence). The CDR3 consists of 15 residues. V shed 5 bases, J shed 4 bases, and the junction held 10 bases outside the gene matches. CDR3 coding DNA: TGTGCCAGCAGCGACCTGACAGGGATCGTCACTGAAGCTTTCTTT. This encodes CASSDLTGIVTEAFF.

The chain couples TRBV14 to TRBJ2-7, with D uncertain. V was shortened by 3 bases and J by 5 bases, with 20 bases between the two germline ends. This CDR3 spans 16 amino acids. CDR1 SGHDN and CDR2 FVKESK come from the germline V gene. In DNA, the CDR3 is TGTGCCAGCAGCCAGAGGTTAGGTCAGGTTCTGGACGAGCAGTACTTC. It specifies CASSQRLGQVLDEQYF.